This TCR beta chain appears in the sequencing data of a study of blood T cell repertoires in COVID-19. At the level of the study: Both acute and convalescent COVID-19 samples were obtained from the United States, Italy and Spain. PBMCs, B-cell-depleted T cells, or T cells provided the cDNA or gDNA that made up the material.

Methods used by the authors: Reference gene primer amplification gave nucleated cell count estimates. Measured with immunoSEQ multiplex PCR; TCRdb has only the in-frame clones, and not every one. That table supplies the V and J calls and clone size; D and trimming were determined from the DNA. The repertoire holds approximately 300,000 clones, 85% to 90% seen once, with about 4% in the top ten. V shed 4 bases and J shed 2 bases, with 9 bases lying between them. The CDR3 is 13 residues long. CDR1 and CDR2 from the germline V gene are SEHNR and FQNEAQ (reference sequence). The source is a man under 40 who had recovered from COVID-19. The chain links TRBV7-9 to TRBJ2-7; D gene uncertain. Sequenced: PBMCs or T cells enriched from blood (not recorded which). In DNA form, the CDR3 reads TGTGCCAGCAGCTCCACATTCCCCTACGAGCAGTACTTC. Amino acid sequence: CASSSTFPYEQYF.